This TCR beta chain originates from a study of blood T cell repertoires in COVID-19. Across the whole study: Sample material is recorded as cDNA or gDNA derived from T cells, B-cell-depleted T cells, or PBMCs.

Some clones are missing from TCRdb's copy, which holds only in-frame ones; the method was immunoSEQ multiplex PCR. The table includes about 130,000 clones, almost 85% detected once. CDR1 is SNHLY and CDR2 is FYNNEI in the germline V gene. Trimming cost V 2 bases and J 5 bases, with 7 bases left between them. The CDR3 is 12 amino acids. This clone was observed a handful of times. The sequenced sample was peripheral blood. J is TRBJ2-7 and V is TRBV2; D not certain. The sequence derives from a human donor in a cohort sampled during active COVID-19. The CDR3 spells CASSEQFHEQYF. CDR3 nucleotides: TGTGCCAGCAGTGAACAGTTTCACGAGCAGTACTTC.